This entry lists 31 T cell receptor beta chains sequenced from one sample in a study of glioma-infiltrating T cells after dendritic cell vaccination. Repertoires were generated with immunoSEQ multiplex PCR, while TCRdb's copy carries only in-frame clones and drops some. The table has 70,000 to 100,000 clones, 75% to 90% seen once; the top ten hold less than 8%. Time point specified: after dendritic cell vaccination, including at tumor progression/relapse. The starting material was blood, obtained after dendritic cell vaccination. These receptors originate from a human donor with glioblastoma.

The gene calls are TRBV14 and TRBJ1-1; 7 nucleotides agree with TRBD1. This CDR3 has 13 amino acids. CDR1 is SGHDN, CDR2 FVKESK, per germline. With 5 bases clipped from V and 7 bases from J, the junction kept 7 bases outside the gene matches. The CDR3 loop reads CASSGPGGSEAFF. As DNA, the CDR3 is TGTGCCAGCAGCGGACCAGGGGGGAGTGAAGCTTTCTTT. Combining the CDR3 with reference TRBV14 and TRBJ1-1 gives the whole variable domain EAGVTQFPSHSVIEKGQTVTLRCDPISGHDNLYWYRRVMGKEIKFLLHFVKESKQDESGMPNNRFLAERTGGTYSTLKVQPAELEDSGVYFCASSGPGGSEAFFGQGTRLTVV.

Only one count was recorded for this clone. The J gene is TRBJ2-1, the V gene TRBV6-5; 11 bases match TRBD2. The CDR3 length is 15 residues. Germline V gene lookup returns CDR1 MNHEY and CDR2 SVGAGI. With 7 bases clipped from V and 7 bases from J, the junction kept 9 bases outside the gene matches. The CDR3 nucleotides are TGTGCCAGCACTGATAGCGGGGGGGAGCCGAATGAGCAGTTCTTC. The encoded protein is CASTDSGGEPNEQFF.

This clone was counted a few times. This sequence joins TRBV7-9 and TRBJ2-3; TRBD2 agrees at 9 bases. With V trimmed by 2 bases and J by 6 bases, 15 bases remained unmatched. Germline CDR1 reads SEHNR; CDR2 reads FQNEAQ (reference sequence). CDR3 size: 18 residues. CDR3 in DNA: TGTGCCAGCAGCTTACCCTTTAGGCTAGCGGGGCTCAAGGATACGCAGTATTTT. Translation gives CASSLPFRLAGLKDTQYF.

The J gene is TRBJ2-7, the V gene TRBV13; D perhaps matches TRBD2 (5 bases). CDR3 size: 15 residues. V lost 4 bases and J 3 bases, leaving 16 bases between the germline ends. Germline-derived CDR1 and CDR2 are PRHDT and FYEKMQ (reference sequence). The CDR3, as DNA: TGTGCCAGCAGCTCCCGGACTCCCTATAGCTACGAGCAGTACTTC. It codes for CASSSRTPYSYEQYF.

J is TRBJ1-2 and V is TRBV7-2, with D hard to call. In germline, CDR1 is SGHTA, CDR2 FQGNSA. The CDR3 sequence is 16 residues long. V was trimmed by 0 bases and J by 2 bases, leaving 13 bases between them. The CDR3 sequence: CASSLAPGILNYGYTF. The CDR3 DNA reads as TGTGCCAGCAGCTTAGCGCCAGGCATACTGAACTATGGCTACACCTTC.

This clone was seen once. The chain employs TRBV7-9 and TRBJ2-2; 9 positions match TRBD1. Germline V CDR1 and CDR2: SEHNR, FQNEAQ (reference sequence). The CDR3 is 15 amino acids. The J segment lost 7 bases and the V segment lost 5 bases, leaving 8 bases of the junction unmatched. The CDR3 nucleotides read TGTGCCAGCAGCCAAACAGGGGGCGCAGGCGGGGAGCTGTTTTTT. The encoded protein is CASSQTGGAGGELFF.

The gene calls are TRBV12-5 and TRBJ1-5, with TRBD1 identical over 7 bases. The CDR3 runs to 14 residues. The germline gives CDR1 LGHNT, CDR2 FRNRAP. The V segment lost 3 bases and the J segment 5 bases; nucleotides outside the gene matches: 4. CDR3 sequence reads: CASGLGTVYQPQHF. The DNA of the CDR3 is TGTGCTAGTGGTTTAGGGACAGTTTATCAGCCCCAGCATTTT.

Turning to this clone: This sample includes further DNA sequences coding for the same CDR3. This rearrangement joins TRBV19 to TRBJ2-5; 9 bases line up with TRBD1. The CDR3 extends over 14 amino acids. Germline CDR1 is LNHDA and CDR2 is SQIVND (reference sequence). J was trimmed by 2 bases and V by 5 bases; bases with no gene match: 3. CDR3 amino acids: CASSPDRGQETQYF. CDR3 bases: TGTGCCAGTAGTCCAGACAGGGGGCAAGAGACCCAGTACTTC.

CDR3 protein: CASGRGTEGNTIYF. For the CDR3, the DNA is TGTGCCAGCGGTCGGGGGACTGAGGGAAACACCATATATTTT. The chain combines TRBV9 with TRBJ1-3; D perhaps matches TRBD1 (5 bases). The V end lost 7 bases, the J end lost 4 bases, and 15 bases lay between the germline ends. Per germline, CDR1 SGDLS and CDR2 YYNGEE. The CDR3 is 14 amino acids.

The chain recombines TRBV5-1 with TRBJ1-5; possible D gene TRBD1, 6 bases. Germline loops: CDR1 SGHRS, CDR2 YFSETQ. With 4 bases removed from V and 0 bases from J, the gap between germline ends came to 14 bases. This CDR3 comprises 16 residues. This chain's CDR3 is CASSRAGAYSNQPQHF. The DNA of the CDR3 is TGCGCCAGCAGCAGGGCAGGGGCTTATAGCAATCAGCCCCAGCATTTT.

Concerning this clone: Sequence at one end of the junction differs from germline and may be a read error. This sequence joins TRBV7-7 and TRBJ1-3, with D unresolved. Germline V gene lookup returns CDR1 SSHAT and CDR2 FNYEAQ (reference sequence). The CDR3 has 13 amino acids. CDR3 DNA sequence: TGTGCTAGCAGCTTAGGAGCTGGAAACACCATATATTTT. It encodes CASSLGAGNTIYF.

DNA of the CDR3: TGTGCCAGCTCACCGCAGGGGGTGAACACCTTAGCTAACTATGGCTACACCTTC. This codes for CASSPQGVNTLANYGYTF. V usage is TRBV18 and J usage is TRBJ1-2; 7 bases agree with TRBD1. Germline assignment: CDR1 KGHSH and CDR2 LQKENI. This CDR3 has 18 amino acids. J lost 0 bases, V lost 3 bases, and 13 bases had no gene match.

The chain carries TRBV6-1 and TRBJ1-6, with D possibly matching TRBD1 (6 bases). This CDR3 is 17 amino acids long. Trimming pared 1 base from V and 4 bases from J, leaving 14 bases between. Germline CDR1 reads MNHNS; CDR2 reads SASEGT. Here the CDR3 reads CASSEGGTGYYNSPLHF. The CDR3 DNA reads TGTGCCAGCAGTGAAGGCGGAACAGGGTATTATAATTCACCCCTCCACTTT.

The V gene is TRBV30, the J gene TRBJ2-7, with D perhaps matching TRBD1 (5 bases). From germline, CDR1 is GTSNPN and CDR2 SVGIG (reference sequence). Trimming removed 4 bases from V and 0 bases from J, with 10 bases in between. The CDR3 totals 13 residues. The CDR3 coding sequence is TGTGCCTGGAAAGGGGTCCTCTCCTACGAGCAGTACTTC. Amino acid sequence: CAWKGVLSYEQYF.

The chain has TRBV2 and TRBJ2-7; D gene ambiguous. Germline V gene sequence: CDR1 SNHLY, CDR2 FYNNEI. The ends were cut back, 7 bases at V and 0 bases at J, with 13 bases in the middle. This CDR3 has 14 residues. DNA for the CDR3: TGTGCCAGCACCCACCGAGCCAACTCCTACGAGCAGTACTTC. Residues: CASTHRANSYEQYF.

The genes are TRBV2 and TRBJ2-3, with D possibly TRBD2 on 6 matching bases. The germline CDR1 and CDR2 sequences are SNHLY and FYNNEI. This CDR3 spans 16 amino acids. Trimming stripped 6 bases from V and 1 base from J, with 17 bases between. Here the CDR3 reads CASRAGQGPGTDTQYF. The CDR3 nucleotides read TGTGCCAGCAGAGCGGGCCAGGGCCCGGGCACAGATACGCAGTATTTT.

V and J are TRBV15 and TRBJ2-3; 14 bases are shared with TRBD2. Germline CDR1 reads LNHNV; CDR2 reads YYDKDF (reference sequence). Unmatched junction bases numbered 11, after V lost 3 bases and J lost 6 bases. This CDR3 spans 18 amino acids. This chain's CDR3 is CATSRRTSGGTLVDTQYF. The DNA of the CDR3 is TGTGCCACCAGCAGGAGGACTAGCGGGGGGACACTCGTCGATACGCAGTATTTT. Drawing the rest from reference TRBV15 and TRBJ2-3, the complete variable domain is DAMVIQNPRYQVTQFGKPVTLSCSQTLNHNVMYWYQQKSSQAPKLLFHYYDKDFNNEADTPDNFQSRRPNTSFCFLDIRSPGLGDTAMYLCATSRRTSGGTLVDTQYFGPGTRLTVL.

CDR3 in amino acids: CASRATDTQYF. For the CDR3, the DNA is TGTGCCAGCAGGGCAACAGATACGCAGTATTTT. The rearrangement links TRBV7-2 to TRBJ2-3; D unresolved. CDR3 length: 11 amino acids. Germline CDR1 is SGHTA and CDR2 is FQGNSA. Trimming took 6 bases from V and 3 from J, leaving 4 bases between them. The variable domain in full, completed from reference TRBV7-2 and TRBJ2-3, reads GAGVSQSPSNKVTEKGKDVELRCDPISGHTALYWYRQSLGQGLEFLIYFQGNSAPDKSGLPSDRFSAERTGGSVSTLTIQRTQQEDSAVYLCASRATDTQYFGPGTRLTVL.

This clone was observed a single time. The J gene is TRBJ1-6, the V gene TRBV19; D may be TRBD1 (5 bases). From germline, CDR1 is LNHDA and CDR2 SQIVND (reference sequence). V lost 7 bases and J 3 bases, leaving 10 bases between the germline ends. The CDR3 is 14 amino acids. As DNA, the CDR3 is TGTGCCAGTAAACAGGCACTCTATAATTCACCCCTCCACTTT. This sequence encodes CASKQALYNSPLHF.

This rearrangement joins TRBV2 to TRBJ1-4; D uncertain. Germline V gene sequence: CDR1 SNHLY, CDR2 FYNNEI. V was clipped by 6 bases and J by 0 bases, with 11 bases between them. This CDR3 spans 15 amino acids. Here the CDR3 DNA reads TGTGCCAGCAGGCGGGAAGTTGCAACTAATGAAAAACTGTTTTTT. It translates to CASRREVATNEKLFF.

The chain joins TRBV25-1 to TRBJ2-5; 7 positions agree with TRBD1. The CDR3 length is 15 residues. Germline assignment: CDR1 MGHDK and CDR2 SYGVNS. Trimming at V came to 3 bases and at J to 3 bases, leaving 7 bases not matched to a gene. The CDR3 DNA follows: TGTGCCAGCAGTGATAACAGGGGACCCGAAGAGACCCAGTACTTC. It specifies CASSDNRGPEETQYF.

The chain couples TRBV7-2 to TRBJ1-3; the D is unclear. V was shortened by 4 bases and J by 7 bases, with 8 bases between the two germline ends. Germline assignment: CDR1 SGHTA and CDR2 FQGNSA. This CDR3 has 12 amino acids. The CDR3 DNA is TGTGCCAGCAGCTCCCCCGGGAACACCATATATTTT. The encoded protein is CASSSPGNTIYF.

V and J are TRBV11-3 and TRBJ2-7, with TRBD2 matching 7 bases. J was trimmed by 3 bases and V by 1 base; bases with no gene match: 6. The germline CDR1 and CDR2 sequences are SGHNT and YENEEA. The CDR3 length is 15 residues. The CDR3 region has the DNA TGTGCCAGCAGCTTAGGCGGGGGAAAAAACTACGAGCAGTACTTC. It is translated as CASSLGGGKNYEQYF.

This chain uses TRBV9 with TRBJ2-1, with unresolved D. CDR1 and CDR2 from the germline V gene are SGDLS and YYNGEE. This CDR3 is 14 amino acids long. V was clipped by 0 bases and J by 0 bases, with 4 bases between them. In nucleotides, the CDR3 is TGTGCCAGCAGCGTAGCCAGCTCCTACAATGAGCAGTTCTTC. This sequence encodes CASSVASSYNEQFF.

CDR3 amino acids: CASSPSGFNQPQHF. In DNA, the CDR3 is TGTGCCAGCAGTCCCTCGGGATTCAATCAGCCCCAGCATTTT. This sequence joins TRBV28 and TRBJ1-5; D remains ambiguous. The CDR3 has 14 amino acids. Germline V lookup: CDR1 MDHEN, CDR2 SYDVKM. V was pared by 5 bases and J by 3 bases, with 11 bases between.

The V and J genes are TRBV7-9 and TRBJ1-5, with 7 bases aligning to TRBD1. The CDR3 sequence is 15 residues long. The J segment lost 3 bases and the V segment lost 4 bases, leaving 6 bases of the junction unmatched. CDR1 and CDR2 (germline): SEHNR, FQNEAQ (reference sequence). CDR3 DNA sequence: TGTGCCAGCAGCTGGGGAGACAGGGCCAATCAGCCCCAGCATTTT. It translates to CASSWGDRANQPQHF. The full variable domain, its missing parts supplied by reference TRBV7-9 and TRBJ1-5, is DTGVSQNPRHKITKRGQNVTFRCDPISEHNRLYWYRQTLGQGPEFLTYFQNEAQLEKSRLLSDRFSAERPKGSFSTLEIQRTEQGDSAMYLCASSWGDRANQPQHFGDGTRLSIL.

This chain links TRBV21-1 with TRBJ1-6; the table's D gene call, TRBD1, was not cross checked with the DNA. TRBV21-1 is noted as a pseudogene. The CDR3 is 16 amino acids. The CDR3 reads CASSKERQTDNSPLHF. Here the CDR3 DNA reads TGTGCCAGCAGCAAAGAACGGCAGACAGATAATTCACCCCTCCACTTT.

The V and J genes are TRBV9 and TRBJ1-4; 7 nucleotides agree with TRBD1. With V trimmed by 0 bases and J by 6 bases, 8 bases remained unmatched. This CDR3 spans 16 amino acids. CDR1 SGDLS and CDR2 YYNGEE come from the germline V gene. The CDR3 DNA reads TGTGCCAGCAGCGTAGCCGAGACAGGGTTGGATGAAAAACTGTTTTTT. Protein product: CASSVAETGLDEKLFF. Full variable domain (missing parts from reference TRBV9 and TRBJ1-4): DSGVTQTPKHLITATGQRVTLRCSPRSGDLSVYWYQQSLDQGLQFLIQYYNGEERAKGNILERFSAQQFPDLHSELNLSSLELGDSALYFCASSVAETGLDEKLFFGSGTQLSVL.

The chain links TRBV2 to TRBJ2-2; no firm D call. The V and J ends lost 3 bases and 6 bases respectively, with 2 bases between them. This CDR3 spans 11 amino acids. CDR1 and CDR2 (germline): SNHLY, FYNNEI. The CDR3, as DNA: TGTGCCAGCAGTGACGCCGGGGAGCTGTTTTTT. It specifies CASSDAGELFF.

The V call is TRBV6-1, the J call TRBJ1-6; 8 bases match TRBD1. The junction had 7 bases not matched to a gene; V was cut back by 5 bases and J by 10 bases. This CDR3 is built from 14 residues. The germline CDR1 and CDR2 sequences are MNHNS and SASEGT. The CDR3 DNA reads as TGTGCCAGCAGTTGGACAGGGCGGCAGTCACCCCTCCACTTT. Its protein is CASSWTGRQSPLHF.

The rearrangement joins TRBV5-6 to TRBJ1-6, with 9 bases lining up with TRBD1. This CDR3 has 15 residues. V lost 4 bases and J lost 9; bases outside the gene matches: 8. The germline CDR1 and CDR2 sequences are SGHDT and YYEEEE. CDR3 nucleotide sequence: TGTGCCAGCAGCCCCGGGACAGGGTCAAGTTCACCCCTCCACTTT. Amino acids: CASSPGTGSSSPLHF.